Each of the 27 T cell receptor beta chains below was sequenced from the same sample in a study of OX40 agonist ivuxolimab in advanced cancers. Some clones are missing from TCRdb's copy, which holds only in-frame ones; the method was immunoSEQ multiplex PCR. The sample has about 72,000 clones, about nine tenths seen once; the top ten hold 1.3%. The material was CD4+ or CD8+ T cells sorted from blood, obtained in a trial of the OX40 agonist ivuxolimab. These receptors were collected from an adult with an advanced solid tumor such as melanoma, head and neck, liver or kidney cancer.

The CDR3 nucleotides are TGCGCCAGCAGCCCCTCGGGACAGGGAGGAGGGATAGCCAAAAACATTCAGTACTTC. It codes for CASSPSGQGGGIAKNIQYF. The rearrangement uses TRBV5-1 and TRBJ2-4; 9 nucleotides align to TRBD1. CDR3 length equals 19 residues. The V segment lost 4 bases and the J segment 0 bases; nucleotides outside the gene matches: 14. The germline gives CDR1 SGHRS, CDR2 YFSETQ.

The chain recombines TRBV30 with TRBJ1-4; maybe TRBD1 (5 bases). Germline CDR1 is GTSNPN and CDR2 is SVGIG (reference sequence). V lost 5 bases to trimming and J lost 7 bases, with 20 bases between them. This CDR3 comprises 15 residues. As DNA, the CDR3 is TGTGCCTGGTCCTACGCCGGGACGGCAACTGAAAAACTGTTTTTT. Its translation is CAWSYAGTATEKLFF.

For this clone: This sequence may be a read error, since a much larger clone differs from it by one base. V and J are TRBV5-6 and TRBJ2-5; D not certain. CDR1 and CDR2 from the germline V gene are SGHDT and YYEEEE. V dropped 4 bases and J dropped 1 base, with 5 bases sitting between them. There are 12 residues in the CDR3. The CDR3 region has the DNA TGTGCCAGCAGCGAGAGCCAAGAGACCCAGTACTTC. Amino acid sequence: CASSESQETQYF.

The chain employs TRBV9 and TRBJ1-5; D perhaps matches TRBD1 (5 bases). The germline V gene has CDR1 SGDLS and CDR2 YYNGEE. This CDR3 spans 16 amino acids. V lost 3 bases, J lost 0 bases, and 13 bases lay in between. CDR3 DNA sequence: TGTGCCAGCAGCGGCGGGACGGGGGATAGCAATCAGCCCCAGCATTTT. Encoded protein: CASSGGTGDSNQPQHF.

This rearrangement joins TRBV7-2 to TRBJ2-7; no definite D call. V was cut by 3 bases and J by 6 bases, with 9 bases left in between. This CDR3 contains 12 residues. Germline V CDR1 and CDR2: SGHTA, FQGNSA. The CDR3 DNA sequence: TGTGCCAGCAGCTTCTACTTTAGCGAGCAGTACTTC. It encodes CASSFYFSEQYF.

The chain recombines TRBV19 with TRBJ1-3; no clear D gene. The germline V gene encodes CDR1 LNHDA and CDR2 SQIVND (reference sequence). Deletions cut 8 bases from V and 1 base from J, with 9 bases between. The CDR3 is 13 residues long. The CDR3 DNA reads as TGTGCCAGTGCGACCGATTCTGGAAACACCATATATTTT. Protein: CASATDSGNTIYF.

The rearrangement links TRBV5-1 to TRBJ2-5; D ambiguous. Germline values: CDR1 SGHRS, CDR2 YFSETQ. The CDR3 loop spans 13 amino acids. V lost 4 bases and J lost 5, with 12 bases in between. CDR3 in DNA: TGCGCCAGCAGCCTAAACCTGGGGGAGACCCAGTACTTC. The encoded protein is CASSLNLGETQYF.

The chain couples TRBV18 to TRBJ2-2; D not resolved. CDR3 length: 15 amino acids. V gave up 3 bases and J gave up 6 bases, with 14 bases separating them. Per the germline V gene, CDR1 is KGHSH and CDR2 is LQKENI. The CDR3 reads CASSPTGPTAGELFF. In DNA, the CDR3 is TGTGCCAGCTCACCGACCGGGCCCACGGCCGGGGAGCTGTTTTTT.

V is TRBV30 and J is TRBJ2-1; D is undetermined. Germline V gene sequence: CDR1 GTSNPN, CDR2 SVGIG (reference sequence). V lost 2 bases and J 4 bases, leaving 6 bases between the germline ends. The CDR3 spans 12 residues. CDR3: CAWSLGYNEQFF. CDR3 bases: TGTGCCTGGAGTCTAGGGTACAATGAGCAGTTCTTC.

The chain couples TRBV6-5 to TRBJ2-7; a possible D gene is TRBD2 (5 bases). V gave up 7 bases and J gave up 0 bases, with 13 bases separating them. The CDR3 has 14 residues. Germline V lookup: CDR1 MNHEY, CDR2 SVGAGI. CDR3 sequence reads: CASTRTGSSYEQYF. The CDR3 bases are TGTGCCAGCACCCGGACGGGGAGCTCCTACGAGCAGTACTTC.

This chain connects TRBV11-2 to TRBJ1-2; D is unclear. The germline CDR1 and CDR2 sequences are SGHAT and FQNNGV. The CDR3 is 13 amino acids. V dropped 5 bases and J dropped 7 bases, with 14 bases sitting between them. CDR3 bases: TGTGCCAGCAGCCCCGACCCCAAGTCTGGCTACACCTTC. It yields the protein CASSPDPKSGYTF.

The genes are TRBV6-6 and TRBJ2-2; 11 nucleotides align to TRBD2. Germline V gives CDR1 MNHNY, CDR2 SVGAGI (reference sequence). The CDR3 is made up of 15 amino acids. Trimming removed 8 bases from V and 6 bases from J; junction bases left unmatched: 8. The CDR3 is CASCRTSGLSGELFF. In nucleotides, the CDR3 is TGTGCCAGCTGCCGGACTAGCGGGCTATCCGGGGAGCTGTTTTTT.

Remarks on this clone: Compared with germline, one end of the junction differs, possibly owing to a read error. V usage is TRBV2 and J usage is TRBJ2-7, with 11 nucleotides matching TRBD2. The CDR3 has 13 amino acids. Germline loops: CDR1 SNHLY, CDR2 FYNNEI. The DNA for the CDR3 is TGTGCCAGCAGTGAAGAATACCGACTAGCGGGATTTTTC. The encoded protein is CASSEEYRLAGFF.

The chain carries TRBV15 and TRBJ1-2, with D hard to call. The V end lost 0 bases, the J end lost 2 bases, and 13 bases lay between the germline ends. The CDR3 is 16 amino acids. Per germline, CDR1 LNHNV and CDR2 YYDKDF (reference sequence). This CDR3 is CATSRDRIRVNYGYTF. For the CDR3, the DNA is TGTGCCACCAGCAGAGATCGAATTCGGGTGAACTATGGCTACACCTTC.

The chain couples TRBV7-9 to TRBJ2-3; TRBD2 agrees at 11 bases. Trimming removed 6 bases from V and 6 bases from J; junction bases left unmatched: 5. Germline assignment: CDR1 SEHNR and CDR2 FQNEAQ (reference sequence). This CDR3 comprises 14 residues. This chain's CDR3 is CASSYGLAGDTQYF. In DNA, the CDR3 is TGTGCCAGCAGTTACGGACTAGCGGGTGATACGCAGTATTTT.

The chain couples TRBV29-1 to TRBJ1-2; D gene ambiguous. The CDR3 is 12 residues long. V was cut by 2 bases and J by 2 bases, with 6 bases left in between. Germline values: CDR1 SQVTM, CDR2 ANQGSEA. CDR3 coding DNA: TGCAGCGTTGAACCCGTCAACTATGGCTACACCTTC. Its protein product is CSVEPVNYGYTF.

In nucleotides, the CDR3 is TGTGCCAGCACCCCCGCCGGATACAATGAGCAGTTCTTC. Its protein is CASTPAGYNEQFF. The chain couples TRBV25-1 to TRBJ2-1; no reliable D call. The CDR3 totals 13 residues. CDR1 is MGHDK and CDR2 is SYGVNS in the germline V gene. V was pared by 7 bases and J by 4 bases, with 11 bases between.

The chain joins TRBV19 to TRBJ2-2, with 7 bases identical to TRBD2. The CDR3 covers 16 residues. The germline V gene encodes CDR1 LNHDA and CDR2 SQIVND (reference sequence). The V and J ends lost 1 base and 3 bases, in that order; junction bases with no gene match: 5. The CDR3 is CASSIVGRVDTGELFF. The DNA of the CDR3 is TGTGCCAGTAGTATAGTGGGGAGGGTCGACACCGGGGAGCTGTTTTTT.

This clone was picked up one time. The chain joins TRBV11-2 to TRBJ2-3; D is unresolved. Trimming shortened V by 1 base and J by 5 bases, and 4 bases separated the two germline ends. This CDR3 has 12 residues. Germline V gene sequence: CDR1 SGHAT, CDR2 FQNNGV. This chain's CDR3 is CASSLGRDTQYF. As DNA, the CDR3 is TGTGCCAGCAGCTTAGGTAGAGATACGCAGTATTTT. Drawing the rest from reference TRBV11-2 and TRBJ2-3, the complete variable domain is EAGVAQSPRYKIIEKRQSVAFWCNPISGHATLYWYQQILGQGPKLLIQFQNNGVVDDSQLPKDRFSAERLKGVDSTLKIQPAKLEDSAVYLCASSLGRDTQYFGPGTRLTVL.

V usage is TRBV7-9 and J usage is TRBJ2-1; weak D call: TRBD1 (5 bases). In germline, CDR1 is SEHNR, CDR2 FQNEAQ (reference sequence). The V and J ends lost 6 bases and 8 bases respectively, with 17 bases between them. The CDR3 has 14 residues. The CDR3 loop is CASRPLLRGDEQFF. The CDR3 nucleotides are TGTGCCAGCAGACCCCTATTAAGGGGCGATGAGCAGTTCTTC. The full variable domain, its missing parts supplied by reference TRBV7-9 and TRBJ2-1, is DTGVSQNPRHKITKRGQNVTFRCDPISEHNRLYWYRQTLGQGPEFLTYFQNEAQLEKSRLLSDRFSAERPKGSFSTLEIQRTEQGDSAMYLCASRPLLRGDEQFFGPGTRLTVL.

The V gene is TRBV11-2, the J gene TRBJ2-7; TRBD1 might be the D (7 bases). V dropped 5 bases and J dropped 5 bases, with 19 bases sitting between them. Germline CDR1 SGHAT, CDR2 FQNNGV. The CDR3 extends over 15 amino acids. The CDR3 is CASSPRGRGRNEQYF. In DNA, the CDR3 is TGTGCCAGCAGCCCCAGAGGCAGGGGGAGGAACGAGCAGTACTTC. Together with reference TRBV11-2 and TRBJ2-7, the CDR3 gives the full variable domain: EAGVAQSPRYKIIEKRQSVAFWCNPISGHATLYWYQQILGQGPKLLIQFQNNGVVDDSQLPKDRFSAERLKGVDSTLKIQPAKLEDSAVYLCASSPRGRGRNEQYFGPGTRLTVT.

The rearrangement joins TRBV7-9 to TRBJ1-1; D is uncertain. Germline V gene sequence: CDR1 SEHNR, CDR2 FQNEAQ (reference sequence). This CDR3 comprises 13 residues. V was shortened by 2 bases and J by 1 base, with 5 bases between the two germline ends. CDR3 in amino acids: CASSLQGNTEAFF. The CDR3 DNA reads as TGTGCCAGCAGCTTACAAGGGAACACTGAAGCTTTCTTT.

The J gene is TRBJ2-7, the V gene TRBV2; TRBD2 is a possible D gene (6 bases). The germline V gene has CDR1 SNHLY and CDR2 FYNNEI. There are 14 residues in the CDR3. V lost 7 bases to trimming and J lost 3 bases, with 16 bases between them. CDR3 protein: CASIGRGIGYEQYF. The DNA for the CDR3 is TGTGCCAGCATCGGACGGGGGATAGGCTACGAGCAGTACTTC.

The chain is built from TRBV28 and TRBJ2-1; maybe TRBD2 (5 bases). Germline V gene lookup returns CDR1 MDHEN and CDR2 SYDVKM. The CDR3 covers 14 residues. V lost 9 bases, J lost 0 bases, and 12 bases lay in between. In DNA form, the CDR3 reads TGTGCCAGTTCTCTAGCTGTCTCCTACAATGAGCAGTTCTTC. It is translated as CASSLAVSYNEQFF.

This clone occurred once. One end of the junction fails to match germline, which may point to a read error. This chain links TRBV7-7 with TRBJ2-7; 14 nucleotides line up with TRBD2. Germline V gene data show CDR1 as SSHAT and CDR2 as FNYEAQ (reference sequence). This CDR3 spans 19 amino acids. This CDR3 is CASSLLSGLAGACDYEQYF. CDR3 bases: TGTGCTAGCAGCTTGCTCTCGGGACTAGCGGGAGCGTGTGACTACGAGCAGTACTTC.

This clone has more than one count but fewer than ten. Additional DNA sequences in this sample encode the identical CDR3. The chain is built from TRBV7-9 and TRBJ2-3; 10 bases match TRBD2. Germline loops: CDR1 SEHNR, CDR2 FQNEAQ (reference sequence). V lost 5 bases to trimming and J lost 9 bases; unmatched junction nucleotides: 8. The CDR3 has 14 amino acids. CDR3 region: CASSPLAGDETQYF. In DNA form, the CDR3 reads TGTGCCAGCAGCCCCCTAGCGGGAGACGAGACGCAGTATTTT. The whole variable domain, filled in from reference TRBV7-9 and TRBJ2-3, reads DTGVSQNPRHKITKRGQNVTFRCDPISEHNRLYWYRQTLGQGPEFLTYFQNEAQLEKSRLLSDRFSAERPKGSFSTLEIQRTEQGDSAMYLCASSPLAGDETQYFGPGTRLTVL.

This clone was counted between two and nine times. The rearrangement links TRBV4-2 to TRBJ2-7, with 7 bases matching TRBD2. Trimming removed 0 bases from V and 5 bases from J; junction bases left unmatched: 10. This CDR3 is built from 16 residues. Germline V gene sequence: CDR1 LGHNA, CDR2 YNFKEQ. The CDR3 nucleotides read TGTGCCAGCAGCCAAGATCGGGGGGTTGGGAGTGACGAGCAGTACTTC. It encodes CASSQDRGVGSDEQYF.